These T cell receptor beta chains were read from a single sample in a study of CD4+ T cells in melanoma. Only in-frame clones appear in the TCRdb table, and some are missing; sequencing was by immunoSEQ multiplex PCR. Seen here are 5,500 to 8,000 clones, 69% observed once, and the top ten hold over 25%. Sequencing was carried out using cells from a culture (not recorded whether cultured in vitro). The receptor source for this set is a human donor with melanoma. Both conserved end residues are part of each CDR3.

v_gene: TRBV7-2; CDR3aa: CASSLFREGEKLFF
v_gene: TRBV27; CDR3aa: CASGYRGRGFTEAFF
v_gene: TRBV7-6; CDR3aa: CASSPGDSHTEAFF
v_gene: TRBV27; CDR3aa: CASSLYNEQFF
v_gene: TRBV4-3; CDR3aa: CASSQVDSSNSPLHF
v_gene: TRBV29-1; CDR3aa: CSVDSPGQGVLDTQYF
v_gene: TRBV6-5; CDR3aa: CAGLDRDGPRQPQHF
v_gene: TRBV19; CDR3aa: CASSVQVNTEAFF
v_gene: TRBV6-5; CDR3aa: CASSYTVGTGEQYF
v_gene: TRBV5-6; CDR3aa: CASSLPATEPLAYGYTF
v_gene: TRBV9; CDR3aa: CASSVAGLNTEAFF
v_gene: TRBV6-1; CDR3aa: CASSGWDSGTVTYEQYF
v_gene: TRBV28; CDR3aa: CASSTSGGQETQYF
v_gene: TRBV28; CDR3aa: CASSPGPRTFTGELFF
v_gene: TRBV5-5; CDR3aa: CASSFMDQPQHF
v_gene: TRBV21-1; CDR3aa: CASSKDRSRHCSGNTIYF
v_gene: TRBV29-1; CDR3aa: CSVVSRTPGSFEQYF
v_gene: TRBV19; CDR3aa: CASSIMGVSNQPQHF
v_gene: TRBV18; CDR3aa: CASSRGTGGNQPQHF
v_gene: TRBV6-6; CDR3aa: CASEGAPNTGELFF
v_gene: TRBV7-9; CDR3aa: CASRWSGGTYNEQFF
v_gene: TRBV6-5; CDR3aa: CASSNTGGGYEQYF
v_gene: TRBV2; CDR3aa: CASSAKFGTNEKLFF
v_gene: TRBV8-1; CDR3aa: CGSEVDRLLVDNEKLFF
v_gene: TRBV9; CDR3aa: CASSPGDSDNEQFF
v_gene: TRBV3-1/TRBV3-2; CDR3aa: CASSQDHGSPEAFF
v_gene: TRBV11-1; CDR3aa: CASSHGTSGVYEQYF
v_gene: TRBV7-7; CDR3aa: CASSLATGPGELFF